Presented here are 32 T cell receptor beta chains from one specimen sequenced in a study of shared clonotypes between healthy human individuals. Measured with immunoSEQ multiplex PCR; TCRdb has only the in-frame clones, and not every one. The sample has over a million clones, around 78% seen once; the top ten hold under 0.8%. The sequenced sample was memory CD4+ T cells from PBMCs. The subset here: CD45RA-negative fraction. These receptors were collected from a man aged 18 to 35 in good health. Some clones in this sample may be carry-over from other donors' samples.

This chain connects TRBV7-2 to TRBJ2-7, with D uncertain. Trimming took off 3 bases at V and 2 bases at J, with 11 bases between the two ends. CDR1 is SGHTA, CDR2 FQGNSA, per germline. CDR3 length equals 14 residues. CDR3 region: CASSFPARPYEQYF. The CDR3 DNA reads TGTGCCAGCAGCTTCCCAGCCCGACCCTACGAGCAGTACTTC. Looking up the rest from reference TRBV7-2 and TRBJ2-7 gives the full variable domain: GAGVSQSPSNKVTEKGKDVELRCDPISGHTALYWYRQSLGQGLEFLIYFQGNSAPDKSGLPSDRFSAERTGGSVSTLTIQRTQQEDSAVYLCASSFPARPYEQYFGPGTRLTVT.

This rearrangement joins TRBV11-2 to TRBJ1-5; D is perhaps TRBD1 (5 bases). This CDR3 is 15 amino acids long. The V gene's germline CDR1 is SGHAT and CDR2 FQNNGV. The V end lost 2 bases, the J end lost 5 bases, and 13 bases lay between the germline ends. CDR3 sequence (DNA): TGTGCCAGCAGCTTAACCACAGGATTCGATCAGCCCCAGCATTTT. Protein: CASSLTTGFDQPQHF.

This clone came up many times. The V and J genes are TRBV2 and TRBJ2-5; the D gene could be TRBD1 or TRBD2 (5 bases each). CDR1 is SNHLY and CDR2 is FYNNEI in the germline V gene. The CDR3 runs 16 residues. With 7 bases removed from V and 5 bases from J, the gap between germline ends came to 23 bases. The DNA for the CDR3 is TGTGCCAGCACGACCCCAGGGAGCGGTGTGCAGGAGACCCAGTACTTC. Its translation: CASTTPGSGVQETQYF.

This chain links TRBV25-1 with TRBJ1-6; D is ambiguous. In germline, CDR1 is MGHDK, CDR2 SYGVNS. V lost 3 bases and J 4 bases, leaving 13 bases between the germline ends. The CDR3 has 16 residues. CDR3 nucleotide sequence: TGTGCCAGCAGTGACCGGATGTTGGGATATAATTCACCCCTCCACTTT. As protein: CASSDRMLGYNSPLHF.

This sequence joins TRBV7-3 and TRBJ2-5; no definite D call. The CDR3 is 13 residues long. Germline V lookup: CDR1 SGHTA, CDR2 FQGTGA. The ends were cut back, 1 base at V and 7 bases at J, with 10 bases in the middle. The CDR3 DNA reads TGTGCCAGCAGCTTAAACTTGTGGGCGACCCAGTACTTC. This encodes CASSLNLWATQYF.

The rearrangement uses TRBV18 and TRBJ2-7; D uncertain. The V end lost 6 bases, the J end lost 2 bases, and 11 bases lay between the germline ends. CDR1 and CDR2 (germline): KGHSH, LQKENI. The length of the CDR3 is 13 residues. CDR3 protein: CASSSLAAYEQYF. The CDR3 DNA follows: TGTGCCAGCTCGTCGCTGGCAGCCTACGAGCAGTACTTC.

The chain has TRBV27 and TRBJ2-7; D call uncertain. Trimming took off 9 bases at V and 2 bases at J, with 11 bases between the two ends. This CDR3 spans 12 amino acids. CDR1 and CDR2 (germline): MNHEY, SMNVEV (reference sequence). The CDR3 region has the DNA TGTGCCAGACAGATTTCCCCCTACGAGCAGTACTTC. It yields the protein CARQISPYEQYF.

The CDR3 is CAISEFGQGAVNEQYF. In DNA form, the CDR3 reads TGTGCCATCAGTGAGTTTGGACAGGGGGCGGTCAACGAGCAGTACTTC. This chain uses TRBV10-3 with TRBJ2-7, with TRBD1 identical over 11 bases. The length of the CDR3 is 16 residues. The V segment lost 1 base and the J segment 5 bases; nucleotides outside the gene matches: 7. CDR1 is ENHRY, CDR2 SYGVKD, per germline.

The V call is TRBV6-6, the J call TRBJ2-1; 9 bases agree with TRBD2. Germline values: CDR1 MNHNY, CDR2 SVGAGI (reference sequence). This CDR3 is built from 15 residues. With V trimmed by 0 bases and J by 9 bases, 6 bases remained unmatched. This CDR3 is CASSYSGGRVPEQFF. CDR3 DNA: TGTGCCAGCAGTTACTCGGGCGGGAGGGTTCCTGAGCAGTTCTTC.

V and J are TRBV7-3 and TRBJ2-1, with 12 nucleotides matching TRBD2. Germline values: CDR1 SGHTA, CDR2 FQGTGA. The junction had 6 bases not matched to a gene; V was cut back by 5 bases and J by 4 bases. The CDR3 is made up of 16 amino acids. The CDR3 spells CASSPRGTSGYNEQFF. The DNA for the CDR3 is TGTGCCAGCAGCCCAAGGGGGACTAGCGGGTACAATGAGCAGTTCTTC.

The sample holds a few counts of this clone. The rearrangement uses TRBV6-1 and TRBJ1-2, with D hard to call. The germline V gene has CDR1 MNHNS and CDR2 SASEGT. V was cut by 1 base and J by 9 bases, with 6 bases left in between. This CDR3 has 11 residues. CDR3 loop: CASSEVSSYTF. DNA for the CDR3: TGTGCCAGCAGTGAAGTGAGTAGCTACACCTTC.

The DNA for the CDR3 is TGTGCCAGCACACAGGATGGTACTCGGACTGAAGCTTTCTTT. It encodes CASTQDGTRTEAFF. V gene TRBV27 combines with J gene TRBJ1-1; D is perhaps TRBD1 (5 bases). The V end was cut by 7 bases, the J end by 5 bases, with 17 bases between. Per the germline V gene, CDR1 is MNHEY and CDR2 is SMNVEV (reference sequence). This CDR3 contains 14 residues.

The chain recombines TRBV30 with TRBJ2-5; perhaps TRBD2 as D (6 bases). Germline assignment: CDR1 GTSNPN and CDR2 SVGIG (reference sequence). Trimming removed 2 bases from V and 9 bases from J, with 22 bases in between. The CDR3 runs to 15 residues. The CDR3 loop is CAWSKEGRPVGAQYF. The CDR3 coding sequence is TGTGCCTGGAGTAAGGAGGGGCGGCCCGTCGGGGCCCAGTACTTC.

This clone was detected only once. A much more abundant neighbour one base away suggests this may be a read error. The same CDR3 arises from other DNA sequences in this sample as well. CDR3 nucleotides: TGTGCCAGCAGCCTCAGGGAGAACACTGAAGCTTTCTTT. Its protein product is CASSLRENTEAFF. The gene calls are TRBV7-2 and TRBJ1-1; the D gene is possibly TRBD1 (5 bases). This CDR3 comprises 13 residues. The V and J ends lost 5 bases and 1 base respectively, with 8 bases between them. Germline V gene sequence: CDR1 SGHTA, CDR2 FQGNSA.

CDR3 in DNA: TGTGCCAGCAGTGAAAACGCCGGACTAGCGGGAAATGAGCAGTTCTTC. This sequence encodes CASSENAGLAGNEQFF. This sequence joins TRBV25-1 and TRBJ2-1; 12 bases are shared with TRBD2. The CDR3 contains 16 residues. V lost 2 bases to trimming and J lost 7 bases; unmatched junction nucleotides: 6. The germline CDR1 and CDR2 sequences are MGHDK and SYGVNS.

The CDR3: CASSLGLAGVSEQFF. CDR3 in DNA: TGTGCCAGCAGCTTAGGGCTAGCGGGAGTTAGTGAGCAGTTCTTC. The rearrangement links TRBV7-9 to TRBJ2-1; 10 bases are a match to TRBD2. This CDR3 spans 15 amino acids. Germline V gives CDR1 SEHNR, CDR2 FQNEAQ (reference sequence). V lost 1 base to trimming and J lost 9 bases; unmatched junction nucleotides: 6.

This clone was detected once. The chain recombines TRBV29-1 with TRBJ1-2; D is unresolved. Germline CDR1 SQVTM, CDR2 ANQGSEA. CDR3 size: 14 residues. V gave up 6 bases and J gave up 8 bases, with 22 bases separating them. The CDR3 here is CSVIHSGRSVGYTF. CDR3 bases: TGCAGCGTCATCCACAGCGGGAGATCAGTCGGCTACACCTTC.

Concerning this clone: This likely came from a read error, as a far larger clone is one base away. The chain couples TRBV20-1 to TRBJ1-1; D is uncertain. V shed 7 bases and J shed 6 bases, with 12 bases lying between them. The germline CDR1 and CDR2 sequences are DFQATT and SNEGSKA (reference sequence). The CDR3 runs to 11 residues. CDR3 sequence reads: CSVTPRSEAFF. Written as DNA, the CDR3 is TGCAGTGTTACCCCGAGGTCTGAAGCTTTCTTT.

This clone occurred many times. This CDR3 is also generated by other DNA sequences in the sample. CDR3 sequence reads: CASSPTGVTGELFF. The DNA of the CDR3 is TGTGCCAGCAGCCCAACCGGGGTCACCGGGGAGCTGTTTTTT. This rearrangement joins TRBV5-6 to TRBJ2-2, with a weak D call TRBD2 (5 bases). The CDR3 is 14 residues long. V dropped 4 bases and J dropped 4 bases, with 11 bases sitting between them. Germline V gene sequence: CDR1 SGHDT, CDR2 YYEEEE.

The chain links TRBV28 to TRBJ2-1, with 9 bases identical to TRBD2. This CDR3 spans 21 amino acids. V shed 1 base and J 0 bases; nucleotides not matched to a gene: 16. Germline values: CDR1 MDHEN, CDR2 SYDVKM. CDR3 sequence (DNA): TGTGCCAGCAGTTTATCGCTAGCGGGATTATCTAGTACGAGCTCCTACAATGAGCAGTTCTTC. This sequence encodes CASSLSLAGLSSTSSYNEQFF. The full variable domain, with the rest looked up from reference TRBV28 and TRBJ2-1, is DVKVTQSSRYLVKRTGEKVFLECVQDMDHENMFWYRQDPGLGLRLIYFSYDVKMKEKGDIPEGYSVSREKKERFSLILESASTNQTSMYLCASSLSLAGLSSTSSYNEQFFGPGTRLTVL.

The chain carries TRBV5-4 and TRBJ1-5; D might be TRBD1 (6 bases). CDR1 and CDR2 from the germline V gene are SGHNT and YYREEE (reference sequence). V dropped 1 base and J dropped 4 bases, with 12 bases sitting between them. The CDR3 is 15 residues long. The CDR3 here is CASSLSGASNQPQHF. The DNA of the CDR3 is TGTGCCAGCAGCTTGTCAGGGGCTAGTAATCAGCCCCAGCATTTT.

V usage is TRBV29-1 and J usage is TRBJ2-1, with TRBD1 identical over 7 bases. CDR3 length: 14 residues. The ends lost 3 bases at V and 3 bases at J; junction bases unmatched: 5. Germline V gene data show CDR1 as SQVTM and CDR2 as ANQGSEA. The CDR3 region has the DNA TGCAGCGTTGAGGGGACAGAGTACTACAATGAGCAGTTCTTC. As protein: CSVEGTEYYNEQFF.

The CDR3 region is CSVDGGQVAPDTQYF. CDR3 DNA sequence: TGCAGCGTTGACGGGGGTCAGGTAGCCCCAGATACGCAGTATTTT. The genes are TRBV29-1 and TRBJ2-3; TRBD2 is a possible D gene (6 bases). The CDR3 loop spans 15 amino acids. Deletions cut 3 bases from V and 4 bases from J, with 17 bases between. CDR1 is SQVTM and CDR2 is ANQGSEA in the germline V gene.

This clone was observed at least ten times. Different DNA sequences within this sample yield the same CDR3. J is TRBJ1-5 and V is TRBV7-2; no reliable D call. This CDR3 has 12 amino acids. Germline assignment: CDR1 SGHTA and CDR2 FQGNSA. The ends were cut back, 4 bases at V and 4 bases at J, with 5 bases in the middle. CDR3 protein: CASSSTNQPQHF. CDR3 bases: TGTGCCAGCAGCTCGACAAATCAGCCCCAGCATTTT.

The chain carries TRBV28 and TRBJ2-2, with 7 bases identical to TRBD2. This CDR3 region has 15 residues. The germline V gene encodes CDR1 MDHEN and CDR2 SYDVKM. V gave up 3 bases and J gave up 5 bases; unmatched junction bases: 6. In DNA, the CDR3 is TGTGCCAGCAGTTTTCCAGGGAGGGAAACCGGGGAGCTGTTTTTT. Protein sequence: CASSFPGRETGELFF.

The V gene is TRBV19, the J gene TRBJ2-1, with D tentatively TRBD1 (5 bases). Germline CDR1 is LNHDA and CDR2 is SQIVND (reference sequence). The V gene lost 2 bases and the J gene lost 7 bases, with 15 bases spanning the gap. The CDR3 contains 15 residues. CDR3 bases: TGTGCCAGTAGTATACGGGCAGGGATTGAAAATGAGCAGTTCTTC. It specifies CASSIRAGIENEQFF. The complete variable domain, with remaining parts taken from reference TRBV19 and TRBJ2-1, reads DGGITQSPKYLFRKEGQNVTLSCEQNLNHDAMYWYRQDPGQGLRLIYYSQIVNDFQKGDIAEGYSVSREKKESFPLTVTSAQKNPTAFYLCASSIRAGIENEQFFGPGTRLTVL.

The gene calls are TRBV7-2 and TRBJ1-2, with 7 bases that match TRBD1. V dropped 1 base and J dropped 6; count of bases not matched to a gene: 2. CDR3 length: 13 amino acids. The germline gives CDR1 SGHTA, CDR2 FQGNSA. CDR3 sequence reads: CASSLGQGDGYTF. CDR3 DNA sequence: TGTGCCAGCAGCTTAGGGCAGGGGGATGGCTACACCTTC.

The genes are TRBV7-2 and TRBJ2-7; 8 bases align to TRBD2. The CDR3 contains 16 residues. The germline CDR1 and CDR2 sequences are SGHTA and FQGNSA. The V gene end was trimmed by 2 bases and the J gene end by 3 bases; junction bases not matched to a gene: 9. The CDR3 nucleotides are TGTGCCAGCAGCTTATCTATACGGGAGGGCCTCTACGAGCAGTACTTC. It codes for CASSLSIREGLYEQYF.

The chain couples TRBV5-1 to TRBJ2-7; 9 bases agree with TRBD1. V shed 0 bases and J 0 bases; nucleotides not matched to a gene: 7. Germline CDR1 SGHRS, CDR2 YFSETQ. The CDR3 length is 17 residues. CDR3 in DNA: TGCGCCAGCAGCTTGGCCAGTGGGACAGGGAGCTCCTACGAGCAGTACTTC. Protein product: CASSLASGTGSSYEQYF.

The J gene is TRBJ2-6, the V gene TRBV5-1, with D possibly being TRBD2 (5 bases). The CDR3 extends over 15 amino acids. V lost 1 base and J 2 bases, leaving 7 bases between the germline ends. Germline V gene sequence: CDR1 SGHRS, CDR2 YFSETQ. The CDR3 DNA follows: TGCGCCAGCAGCTTGCTCGGGGCTGGGGCCAACGTCCTGACTTTC. Amino acid sequence: CASSLLGAGANVLTF.

This chain connects TRBV4-1 to TRBJ2-3, with TRBD2 matching over 16 bases. The ends lost 5 bases at V and 6 bases at J; junction bases unmatched: 11. Germline-derived CDR1 and CDR2 are MGHRA and YSYEKL. The CDR3 contains 18 residues. CDR3 loop: CASSSGTSGRALGDTQYF. CDR3 coding DNA: TGCGCCAGCAGCTCCGGGACTAGCGGGAGGGCCTTAGGGGATACGCAGTATTTT.

The chain couples TRBV28 to TRBJ2-1; the match to TRBD2 covers 8 bases. Looked up from germline, CDR1 is MDHEN and CDR2 is SYDVKM. The CDR3 extends over 14 amino acids. V shed 10 bases and J 7 bases; nucleotides not matched to a gene: 12. The CDR3 DNA is TGTGCCATTACTCGGGGGGGCTCGAGGAATGAGCAGTTCTTC. Translation gives CAITRGGSRNEQFF.